This T cell receptor (beta chain) was identified during a study of blood T cells in healthy people across ages. Findings of the study overall: From one million sequenced T cells, diversity estimates were lower bounds. Long-lived donors had more naive CD4+ cells and higher diversity than aged donors.

This clonotype was observed at least ten times. Its target is unknown. Together with a sample-barcoded 5' primer, a J-beta primer mix was included in a second PCR lasting roughly 6 to 12 cycles. TCRdb re-called the 5' RACE reads with MiXCR, one entry per CDR3 protein. The table has about 1.7 million distinct CDR3 sequences, 25% to 30% seen once. The V end lost 2 bases, the J end lost 2 bases, and 20 bases lay between the germline ends. The CDR3 loop spans 18 amino acids. Germline assignment: CDR1 SEHNR and CDR2 FQNEAQ (reference sequence). The V gene is TRBV7-9, the J gene TRBJ2-3; D ambiguous. The sequence was obtained from a young woman in good health. Sequenced input: blood. The DNA for the CDR3 is TGTGCCAGCAGCTTATGGTGGAACACGCGGAATTCCACAGATACGCAGTATTTT. It codes for CASSLWWNTRNSTDTQYF. Full variable domain (remainder filled in from reference TRBV7-9 and TRBJ2-3): DTGVSQNPRHKITKRGQNVTFRCDPISEHNRLYWYRQTLGQGPEFLTYFQNEAQLEKSRLLSDRFSAERPKGSFSTLEIQRTEQGDSAMYLCASSLWWNTRNSTDTQYFGPGTRLTVL.